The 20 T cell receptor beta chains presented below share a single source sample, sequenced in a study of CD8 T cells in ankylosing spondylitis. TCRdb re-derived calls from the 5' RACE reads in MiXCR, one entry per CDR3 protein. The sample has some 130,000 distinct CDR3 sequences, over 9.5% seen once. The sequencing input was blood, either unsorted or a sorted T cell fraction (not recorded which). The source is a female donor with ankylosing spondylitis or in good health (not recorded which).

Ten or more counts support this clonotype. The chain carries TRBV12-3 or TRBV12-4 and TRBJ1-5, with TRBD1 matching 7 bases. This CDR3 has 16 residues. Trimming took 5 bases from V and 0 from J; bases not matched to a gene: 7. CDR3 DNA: TGTGCCAGCAGTACCGGGACAGAGTATAGCAATCAGCCCCAGCATTTT. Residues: CASSTGTEYSNQPQHF.

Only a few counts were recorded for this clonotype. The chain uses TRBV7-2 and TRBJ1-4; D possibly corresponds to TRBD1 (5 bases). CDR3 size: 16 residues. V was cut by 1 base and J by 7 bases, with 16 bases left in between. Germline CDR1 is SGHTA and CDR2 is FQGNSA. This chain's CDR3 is CASSLGSGRSSEKLFF. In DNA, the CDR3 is TGTGCCAGCAGCTTAGGATCGGGACGTTCCAGTGAAAAACTGTTTTTT.

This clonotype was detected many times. CDR3 DNA: TGCGCCAGCAGTGTCGCGCAGGCTACAGATACGCAGTATTTT. Its protein is CASSVAQATDTQYF. V is TRBV5-1 and J is TRBJ2-3; D unresolved. With 5 bases removed from V and 3 bases from J, the gap between germline ends came to 13 bases. This CDR3 spans 14 amino acids. Germline V gene data show CDR1 as SGHRS and CDR2 as YFSETQ.

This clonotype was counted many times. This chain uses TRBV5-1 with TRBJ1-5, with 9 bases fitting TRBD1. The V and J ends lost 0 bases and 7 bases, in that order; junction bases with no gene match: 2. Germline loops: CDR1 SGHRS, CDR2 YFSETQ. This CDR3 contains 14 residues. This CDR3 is CASSLGDRDQPQHF. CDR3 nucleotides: TGCGCCAGCAGCTTGGGGGACAGGGACCAGCCCCAGCATTTT.

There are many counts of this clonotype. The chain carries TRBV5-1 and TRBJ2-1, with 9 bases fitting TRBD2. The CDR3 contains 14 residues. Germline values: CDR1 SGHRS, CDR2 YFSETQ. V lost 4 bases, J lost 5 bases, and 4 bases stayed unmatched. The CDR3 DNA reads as TGCGCCAGCAGCATTCTAGCGGGGCACAATGAGCAGTTCTTC. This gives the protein CASSILAGHNEQFF.

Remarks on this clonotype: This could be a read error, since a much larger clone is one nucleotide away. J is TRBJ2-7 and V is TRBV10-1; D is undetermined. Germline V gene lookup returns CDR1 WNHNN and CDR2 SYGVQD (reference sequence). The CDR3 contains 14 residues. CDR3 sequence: CASSEMGSPYEQNF. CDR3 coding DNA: TGCGCCAGCAGTGAGATGGGCAGTCCCTACGAGCAGAACTTC.

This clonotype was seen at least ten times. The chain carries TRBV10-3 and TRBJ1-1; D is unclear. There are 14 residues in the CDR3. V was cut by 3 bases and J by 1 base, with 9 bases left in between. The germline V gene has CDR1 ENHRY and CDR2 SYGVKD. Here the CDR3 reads CAISDTKGNTEAFF. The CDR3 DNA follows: TGTGCCATCAGTGATACTAAAGGGAACACTGAAGCTTTCTTT.

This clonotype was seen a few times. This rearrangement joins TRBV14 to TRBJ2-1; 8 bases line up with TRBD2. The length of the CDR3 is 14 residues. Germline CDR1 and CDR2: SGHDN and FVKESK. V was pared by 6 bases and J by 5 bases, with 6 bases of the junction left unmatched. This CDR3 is CASSSGLGNNEQFF. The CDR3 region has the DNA TGTGCCAGCAGTTCGGGACTAGGGAACAATGAGCAGTTCTTC.

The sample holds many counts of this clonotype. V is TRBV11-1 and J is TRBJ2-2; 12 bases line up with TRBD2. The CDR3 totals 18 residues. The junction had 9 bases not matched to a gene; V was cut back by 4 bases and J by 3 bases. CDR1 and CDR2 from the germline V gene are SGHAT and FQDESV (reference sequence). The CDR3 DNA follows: TGTGCCAGCAGCTCACAATACGGGACTAGCGGGCACACCGGGGAGCTGTTTTTT. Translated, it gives CASSSQYGTSGHTGELFF. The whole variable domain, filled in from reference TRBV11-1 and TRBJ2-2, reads EAEVAQSPRYKITEKSQAVAFWCDPISGHATLYWYRQILGQGPELLVQFQDESVVDDSQLPKDRFSAERLKGVDSTLKIQPAELGDSAMYLCASSSQYGTSGHTGELFFGEGSRLTVL.

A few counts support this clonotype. The CDR3 sequence: CASSFASGGSFEQFF. CDR3 nucleotides: TGTGCCAGCAGCTTCGCCAGCGGGGGTTCATTTGAGCAGTTCTTC. V gene TRBV7-2 combines with J gene TRBJ2-1, with TRBD2 matching 8 bases. J was trimmed by 9 bases and V by 3 bases; bases with no gene match: 10. The germline V gene has CDR1 SGHTA and CDR2 FQGNSA. The CDR3 loop spans 15 amino acids.

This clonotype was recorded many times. The CDR3 region has the DNA TGTGCCAGCAGTTTAAAACCCCAATCTCTGACAGATACGCAGTATTTT. Encoded protein: CASSLKPQSLTDTQYF. The rearrangement joins TRBV12-3 or TRBV12-4 to TRBJ2-3; D ambiguous. The length of the CDR3 is 16 residues. Between the trimmed V and J ends, which lost 2 bases and 3 bases, there was a span of 15 bases.

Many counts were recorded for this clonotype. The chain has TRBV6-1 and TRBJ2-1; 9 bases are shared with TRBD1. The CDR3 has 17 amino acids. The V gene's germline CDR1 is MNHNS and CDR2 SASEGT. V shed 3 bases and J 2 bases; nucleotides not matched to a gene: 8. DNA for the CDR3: TGTGCCAGCAGTGAGCGGACAGGGGTAGCGCCCTACAATGAGCAGTTCTTC. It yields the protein CASSERTGVAPYNEQFF.

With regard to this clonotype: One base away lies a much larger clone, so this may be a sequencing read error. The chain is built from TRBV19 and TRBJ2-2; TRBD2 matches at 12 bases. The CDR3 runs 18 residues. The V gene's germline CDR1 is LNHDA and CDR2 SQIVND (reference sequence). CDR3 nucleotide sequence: TGTGCCAGTAGCATTGGCCTAGCGGGAGGGCCGAACACCGGGGATCTGTTTTTT. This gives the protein CASSIGLAGGPNTGDLFF.

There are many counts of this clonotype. CDR3 protein: CASSEGGHTDTQYF. The CDR3 nucleotides read TGCGCCAGCAGTGAGGGGGGCCACACAGATACGCAGTATTTT. V is TRBV10-1 and J is TRBJ2-3; possibly TRBD1 for D (6 bases). This CDR3 contains 14 residues. Per the germline V gene, CDR1 is WNHNN and CDR2 is SYGVQD (reference sequence). The germline V and J ends were trimmed by 2 bases and 2 bases, with 8 bases remaining between them.

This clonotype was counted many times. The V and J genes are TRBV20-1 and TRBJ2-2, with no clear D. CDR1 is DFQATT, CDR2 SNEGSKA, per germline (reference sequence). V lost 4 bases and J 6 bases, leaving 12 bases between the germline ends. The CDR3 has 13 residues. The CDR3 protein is CSATALYSGELFF. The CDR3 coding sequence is TGCAGTGCTACCGCACTTTACTCCGGGGAGCTGTTTTTT.

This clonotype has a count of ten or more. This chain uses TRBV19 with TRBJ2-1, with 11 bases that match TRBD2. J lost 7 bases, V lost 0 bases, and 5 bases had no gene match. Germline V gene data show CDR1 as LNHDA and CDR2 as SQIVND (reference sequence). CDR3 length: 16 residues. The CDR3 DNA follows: TGTGCCAGTAGTATAGATCGGCTAGCGGGGGGAAATGAGCAGTTCTTC. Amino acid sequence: CASSIDRLAGGNEQFF.

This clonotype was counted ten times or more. The CDR3 region has the DNA TGTGCCAGCAGCCCCCACGGGGGAGATCAGCCCCAGCATTTT. It codes for CASSPHGGDQPQHF. This sequence joins TRBV3-1 and TRBJ1-5, with a weak D call TRBD1 (5 bases). Trimming stripped 4 bases from V and 5 bases from J, with 12 bases between. The germline CDR1 and CDR2 sequences are LGHDT and YNNKEL (reference sequence). This CDR3 region has 14 residues.

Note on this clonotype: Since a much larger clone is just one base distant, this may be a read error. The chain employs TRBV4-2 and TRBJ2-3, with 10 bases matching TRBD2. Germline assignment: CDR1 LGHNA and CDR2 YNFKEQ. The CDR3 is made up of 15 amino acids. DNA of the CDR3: TGTGCCAGCAACCAAGCCCTAGCGGGGGCAGATACGCAGTATTTT. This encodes CASNQALAGADTQYF.

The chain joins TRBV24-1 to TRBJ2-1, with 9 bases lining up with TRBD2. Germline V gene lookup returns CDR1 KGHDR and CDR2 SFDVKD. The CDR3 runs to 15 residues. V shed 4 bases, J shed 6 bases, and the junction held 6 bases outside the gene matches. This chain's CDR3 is CATSEGSGSFNEQFF. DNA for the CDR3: TGTGCCACCAGTGAAGGTAGCGGGAGTTTCAATGAGCAGTTCTTC.

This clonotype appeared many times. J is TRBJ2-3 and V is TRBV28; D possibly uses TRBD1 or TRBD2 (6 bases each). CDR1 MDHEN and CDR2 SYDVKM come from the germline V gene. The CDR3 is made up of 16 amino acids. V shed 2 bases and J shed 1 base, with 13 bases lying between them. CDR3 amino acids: CASSLGFGGGTDTQYF. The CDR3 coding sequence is TGTGCCAGCAGTTTAGGGTTCGGGGGCGGCACAGATACGCAGTATTTT.